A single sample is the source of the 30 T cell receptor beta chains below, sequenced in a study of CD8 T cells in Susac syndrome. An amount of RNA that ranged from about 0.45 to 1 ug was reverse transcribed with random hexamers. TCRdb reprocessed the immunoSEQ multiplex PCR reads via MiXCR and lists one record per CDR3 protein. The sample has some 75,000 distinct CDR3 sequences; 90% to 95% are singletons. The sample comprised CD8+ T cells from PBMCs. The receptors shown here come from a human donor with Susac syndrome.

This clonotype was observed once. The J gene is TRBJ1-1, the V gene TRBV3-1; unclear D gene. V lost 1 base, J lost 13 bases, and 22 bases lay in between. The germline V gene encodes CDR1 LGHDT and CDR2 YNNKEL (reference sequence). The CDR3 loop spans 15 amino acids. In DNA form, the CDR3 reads TGTGCCAGCAGCCAAGCGGGCCTCGCGCGGAATGGGGTTTTCTTT. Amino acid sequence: CASSQAGLARNGVFF.

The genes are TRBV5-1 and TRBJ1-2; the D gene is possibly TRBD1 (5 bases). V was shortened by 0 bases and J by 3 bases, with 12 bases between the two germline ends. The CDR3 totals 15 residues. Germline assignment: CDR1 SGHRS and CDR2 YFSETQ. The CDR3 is CASSLGQGMDYGYTF. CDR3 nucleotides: TGCGCCAGCAGCTTGGGTCAGGGAATGGACTATGGCTACACCTTC.

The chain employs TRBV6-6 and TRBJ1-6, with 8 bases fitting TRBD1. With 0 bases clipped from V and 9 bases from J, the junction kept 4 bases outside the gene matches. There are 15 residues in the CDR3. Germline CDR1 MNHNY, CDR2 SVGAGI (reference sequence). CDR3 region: CASSYSRGQGSPLHF. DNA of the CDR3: TGTGCCAGCAGTTACTCGAGAGGACAGGGTTCACCCCTCCACTTT.

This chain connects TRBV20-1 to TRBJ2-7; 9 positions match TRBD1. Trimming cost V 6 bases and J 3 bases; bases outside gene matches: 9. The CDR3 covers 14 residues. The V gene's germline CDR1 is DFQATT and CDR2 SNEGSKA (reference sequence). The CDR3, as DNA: TGCAGTGCCAACAACCCGGGACAGGGCTACGAGCAGTACTTC. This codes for CSANNPGQGYEQYF.

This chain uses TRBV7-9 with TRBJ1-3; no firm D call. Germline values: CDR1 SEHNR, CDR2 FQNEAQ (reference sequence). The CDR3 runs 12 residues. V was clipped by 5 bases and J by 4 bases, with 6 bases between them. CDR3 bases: TGTGCCAGCAGCCACTCGGGAAACACCATATATTTT. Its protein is CASSHSGNTIYF.

The CDR3 sequence is CASSQGLKNEKLFF. Written as DNA, the CDR3 is TGTGCCAGCAGTCAGGGGCTTAAAAATGAAAAACTGTTTTTT. The rearrangement links TRBV12-3 or TRBV12-4 to TRBJ1-4; maybe TRBD1 (6 bases). Trimming took 5 bases from V and 5 from J, leaving 12 bases between them. The length of the CDR3 is 14 residues.

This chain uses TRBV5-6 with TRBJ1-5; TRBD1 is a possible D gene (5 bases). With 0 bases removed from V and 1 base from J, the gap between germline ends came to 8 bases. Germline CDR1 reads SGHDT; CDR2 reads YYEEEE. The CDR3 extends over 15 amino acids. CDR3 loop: CASSLGEGSNQPQHF. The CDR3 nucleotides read TGTGCCAGCAGCTTGGGTGAGGGGAGCAATCAGCCCCAGCATTTT.

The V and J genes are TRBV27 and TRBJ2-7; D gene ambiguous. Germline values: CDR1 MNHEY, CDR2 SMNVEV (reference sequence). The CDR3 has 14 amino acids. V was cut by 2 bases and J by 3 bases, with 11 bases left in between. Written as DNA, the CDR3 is TGTGCCAGCAGTTTACGGCATTCCAACTACGAGCAGTACTTC. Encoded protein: CASSLRHSNYEQYF.

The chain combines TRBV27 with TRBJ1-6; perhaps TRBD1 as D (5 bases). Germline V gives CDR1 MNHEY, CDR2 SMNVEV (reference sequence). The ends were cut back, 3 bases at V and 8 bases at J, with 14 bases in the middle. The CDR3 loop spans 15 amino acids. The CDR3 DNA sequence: TGTGCCAGCAGTTTTGGCAGGGCGCGGGATTCACCCCTCCACTTT. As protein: CASSFGRARDSPLHF.

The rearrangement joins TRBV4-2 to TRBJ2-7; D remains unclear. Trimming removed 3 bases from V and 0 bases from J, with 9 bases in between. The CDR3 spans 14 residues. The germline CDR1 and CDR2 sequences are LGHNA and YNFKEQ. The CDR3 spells CASSQSASSYEQYF. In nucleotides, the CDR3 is TGTGCCAGCAGCCAGAGTGCCAGCTCCTACGAGCAGTACTTC.

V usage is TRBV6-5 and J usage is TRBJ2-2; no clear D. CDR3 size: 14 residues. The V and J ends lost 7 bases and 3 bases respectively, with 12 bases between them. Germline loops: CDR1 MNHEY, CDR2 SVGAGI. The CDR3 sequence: CASTLTLDTGELFF. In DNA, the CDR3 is TGTGCCAGCACCCTTACTCTTGACACCGGGGAGCTGTTTTTT.

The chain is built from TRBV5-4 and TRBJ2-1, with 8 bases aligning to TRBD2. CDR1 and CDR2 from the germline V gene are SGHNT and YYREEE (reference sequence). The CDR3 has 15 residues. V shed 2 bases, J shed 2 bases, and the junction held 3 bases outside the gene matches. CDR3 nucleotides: TGTGCCAGCAGCTTAGCGGGAGTCACCTACAATGAGCAGTTCTTC. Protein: CASSLAGVTYNEQFF. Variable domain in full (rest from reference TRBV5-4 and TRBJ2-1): ETGVTQSPTHLIKTRGQQVTLRCSSQSGHNTVSWYQQALGQGPQFIFQYYREEENGRGNFPPRFSGLQFPNYSSELNVNALELDDSALYLCASSLAGVTYNEQFFGPGTRLTVL.

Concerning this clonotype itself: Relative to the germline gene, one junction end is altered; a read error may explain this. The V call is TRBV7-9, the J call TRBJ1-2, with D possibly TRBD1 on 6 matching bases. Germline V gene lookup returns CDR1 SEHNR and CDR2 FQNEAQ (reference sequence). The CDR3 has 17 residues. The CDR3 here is CASSSSIQGGSRYGYTF. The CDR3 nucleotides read TGTGCCAGCAGCTCTAGCATACAGGGTGGATCTCGCTATGGCTATACCTTC.

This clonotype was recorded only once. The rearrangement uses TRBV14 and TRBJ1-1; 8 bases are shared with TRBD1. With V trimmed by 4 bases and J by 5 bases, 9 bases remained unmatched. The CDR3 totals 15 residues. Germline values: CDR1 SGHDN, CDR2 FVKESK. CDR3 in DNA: TGTGCCAGCAGCCGATTCGGACAGGGTAGGACTGAAGCTTTCTTT. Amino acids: CASSRFGQGRTEAFF.

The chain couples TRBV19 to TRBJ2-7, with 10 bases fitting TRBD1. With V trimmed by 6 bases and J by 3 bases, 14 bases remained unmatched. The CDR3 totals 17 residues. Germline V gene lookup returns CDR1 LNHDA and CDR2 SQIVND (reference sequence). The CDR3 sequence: CASSLSGGTGVRYEQYF. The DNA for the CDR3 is TGTGCCAGTAGCCTTAGTGGCGGGACAGGGGTTCGCTACGAGCAGTACTTC. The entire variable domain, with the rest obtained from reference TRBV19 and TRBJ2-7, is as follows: DGGITQSPKYLFRKEGQNVTLSCEQNLNHDAMYWYRQDPGQGLRLIYYSQIVNDFQKGDIAEGYSVSREKKESFPLTVTSAQKNPTAFYLCASSLSGGTGVRYEQYFGPGTRLTVT.

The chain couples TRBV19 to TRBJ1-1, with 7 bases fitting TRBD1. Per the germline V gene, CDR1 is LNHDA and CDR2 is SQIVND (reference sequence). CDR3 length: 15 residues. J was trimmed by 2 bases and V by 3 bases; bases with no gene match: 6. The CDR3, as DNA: TGTGCCAGTAGTATTGAGGGGGCTCTAAACACTGAAGCTTTCTTT. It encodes CASSIEGALNTEAFF.

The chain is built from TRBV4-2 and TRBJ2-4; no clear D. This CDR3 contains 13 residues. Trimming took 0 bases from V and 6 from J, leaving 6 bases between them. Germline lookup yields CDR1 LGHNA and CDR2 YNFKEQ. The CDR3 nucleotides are TGTGCCAGCAGCCAAGATCGTGGAAACATTCAGTACTTC. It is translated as CASSQDRGNIQYF.

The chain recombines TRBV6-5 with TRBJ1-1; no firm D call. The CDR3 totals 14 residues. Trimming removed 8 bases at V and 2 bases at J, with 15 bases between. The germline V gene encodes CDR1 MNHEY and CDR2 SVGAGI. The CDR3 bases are TGTGCCAGCCGCTACTCCTCTTACAACACTGAAGCTTTCTTT. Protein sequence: CASRYSSYNTEAFF.

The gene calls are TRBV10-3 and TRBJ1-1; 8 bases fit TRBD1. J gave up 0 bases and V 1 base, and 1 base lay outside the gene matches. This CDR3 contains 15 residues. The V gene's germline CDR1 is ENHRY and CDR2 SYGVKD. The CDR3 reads CAISELGQVNTEAFF. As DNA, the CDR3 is TGTGCCATCAGTGAGTTGGGACAGGTGAACACTGAAGCTTTCTTT.

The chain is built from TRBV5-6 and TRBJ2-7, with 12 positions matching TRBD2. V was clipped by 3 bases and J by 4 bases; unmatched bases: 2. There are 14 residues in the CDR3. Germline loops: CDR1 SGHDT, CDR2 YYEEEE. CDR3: CASSWTSGDYEQYF. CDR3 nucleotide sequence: TGTGCCAGCAGCTGGACTAGCGGGGATTACGAGCAGTACTTC.

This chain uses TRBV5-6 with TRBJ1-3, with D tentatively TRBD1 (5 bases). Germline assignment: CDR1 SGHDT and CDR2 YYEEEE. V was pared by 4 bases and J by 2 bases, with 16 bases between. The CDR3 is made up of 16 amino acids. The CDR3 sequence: CASSPPGDPTGNTIYF. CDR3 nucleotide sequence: TGTGCCAGCAGCCCCCCCGGGGACCCAACTGGAAACACCATATATTTT.

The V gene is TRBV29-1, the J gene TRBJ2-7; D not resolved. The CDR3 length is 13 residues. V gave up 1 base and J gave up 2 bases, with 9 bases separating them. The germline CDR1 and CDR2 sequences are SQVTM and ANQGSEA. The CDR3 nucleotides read TGCAGCGTTGAAGGCCAGGTTACCTACGAGCAGTACTTC. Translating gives CSVEGQVTYEQYF.

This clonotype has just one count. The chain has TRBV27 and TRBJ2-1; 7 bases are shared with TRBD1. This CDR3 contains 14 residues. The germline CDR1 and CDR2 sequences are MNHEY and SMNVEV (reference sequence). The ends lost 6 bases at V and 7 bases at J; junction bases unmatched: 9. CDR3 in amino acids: CASSELTGLNEQFF. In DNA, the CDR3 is TGTGCCAGCAGCGAATTGACAGGGCTTAATGAGCAGTTCTTC.

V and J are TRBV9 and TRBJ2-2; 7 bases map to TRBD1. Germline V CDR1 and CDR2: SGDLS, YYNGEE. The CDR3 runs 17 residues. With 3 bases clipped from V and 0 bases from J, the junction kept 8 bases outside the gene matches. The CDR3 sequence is CASSGVDRVANTGELFF. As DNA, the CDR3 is TGTGCCAGCAGCGGCGTCGACAGGGTGGCGAACACCGGGGAGCTGTTTTTT.

CDR3 sequence (DNA): TGTGCCAGCAGTGAATCCGCGGGCCCCCTCTACGAGCAGTACTTC. This encodes CASSESAGPLYEQYF. The rearrangement joins TRBV2 to TRBJ2-7; the D gene is possibly TRBD2 (5 bases). The CDR3 runs 15 residues. Germline CDR1 SNHLY, CDR2 FYNNEI. With 2 bases removed from V and 3 bases from J, the gap between germline ends came to 14 bases. Together with reference TRBV2 and TRBJ2-7, the CDR3 gives the full variable domain: EPEVTQTPSHQVTQMGQEVILRCVPISNHLYFYWYRQILGQKVEFLVSFYNNEISEKSEIFDDQFSVERPDGSNFTLKIRSTKLEDSAMYFCASSESAGPLYEQYFGPGTRLTVT.

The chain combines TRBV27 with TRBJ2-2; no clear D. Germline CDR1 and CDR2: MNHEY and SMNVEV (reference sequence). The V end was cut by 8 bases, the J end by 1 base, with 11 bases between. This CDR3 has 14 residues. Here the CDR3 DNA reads TGTGCCAGCTCGAACGGAATGAACACCGGGGAGCTGTTTTTT. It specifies CASSNGMNTGELFF.

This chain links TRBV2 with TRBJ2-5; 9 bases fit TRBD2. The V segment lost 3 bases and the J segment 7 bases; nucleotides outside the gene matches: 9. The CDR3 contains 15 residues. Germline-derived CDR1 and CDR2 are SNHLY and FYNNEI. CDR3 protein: CASSDPSGTPGTQYF. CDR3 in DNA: TGTGCCAGCAGTGACCCTAGCGGGACCCCAGGGACCCAGTACTTC.

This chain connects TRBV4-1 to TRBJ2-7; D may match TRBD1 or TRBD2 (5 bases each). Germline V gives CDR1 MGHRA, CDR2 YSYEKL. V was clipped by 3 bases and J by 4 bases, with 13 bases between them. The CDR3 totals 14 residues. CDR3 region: CASSHRDGSYEQYF. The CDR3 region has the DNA TGCGCCAGCAGCCACCGGGACGGTTCGTACGAGCAGTACTTC.

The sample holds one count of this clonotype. CDR3 coding DNA: TGTGCCAGCAGCGTAGCTATCTCGACAGCCCAAGAGACCCAGTACTTC. This gives the protein CASSVAISTAQETQYF. J is TRBJ2-5 and V is TRBV9; D possibly corresponds to TRBD1 (5 bases). This CDR3 region has 16 residues. V shed 0 bases and J shed 1 base, with 13 bases lying between them. Germline V gene sequence: CDR1 SGDLS, CDR2 YYNGEE.

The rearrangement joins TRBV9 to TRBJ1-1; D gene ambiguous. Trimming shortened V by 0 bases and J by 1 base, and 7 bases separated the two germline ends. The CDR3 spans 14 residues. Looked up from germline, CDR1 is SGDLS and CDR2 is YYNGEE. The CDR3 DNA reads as TGTGCCAGCAGCGTAGGGCTTAGGAACACTGAAGCTTTCTTT. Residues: CASSVGLRNTEAFF.